This T cell receptor beta chain came from a study of blood T cell repertoires in COVID-19. The overall study: Specimens from acute and convalescent COVID-19 originated in the United States, Italy and Spain. From T cells, B-cell-depleted T cells, or PBMCs came the material, which was cDNA or gDNA.

The trim removed 1 base at V and 7 bases at J, leaving 11 bases unmatched. CDR1 and CDR2 from the germline V gene are LGHNA and YNFKEQ. The length of the CDR3 is 18 residues. In the source study's methods: For nucleated cells, counts were estimated from reference gene primer amplification. Some clones are missing from TCRdb's copy, which holds only in-frame ones; the method was immunoSEQ multiplex PCR. V, J and clone size are taken as reported in that table, and D and trimming were inferred from the DNA itself. The table lists some 220,000 clones, around nine tenths of them singletons. Sequenced: peripheral blood. J is TRBJ1-6 and V is TRBV4-2, with TRBD1 identical over 9 bases. The receptor was derived from a man aged 25-45 years with COVID-19, enrolled during active disease. CDR3 in amino acids: CASSQGNSGQGRNSPLHF. Here the CDR3 DNA reads TGTGCCAGCAGCCAAGGCAATTCGGGACAGGGTCGGAATTCACCCCTCCACTTT.